The rows below give T cell receptor beta chains drawn from one sample of a study of cytomegalovirus exposure and HLA in healthy donors. Profiled with immunoSEQ multiplex PCR; TCRdb holds only in-frame clones, not every one. The sample holds under 150,000 clones, 73% seen once. Material: PBMCs. The source is a woman in her forties in good health and CMV-seronegative. The conserved cysteine and the conserved F or W are not part of the CDR3 here. Fields, in order: V gene, CDR3 protein.

V: TRBV7-3
CDR3: ASSPGTRNSPLH

V: TRBV6-1
CDR3: ASGREGEQY

V: TRBV5-1
CDR3: ASSTKTSGGTYEQY

V: TRBV18
CDR3: ASSPVSRPGQLSGNTIY

V: TRBV5-6
CDR3: ASSLPGAYNEQF

V: TRBV7-8
CDR3: ASSPVRDFNSPLH

V: TRBV6-5
CDR3: ASSYSSGGSNEQF

V: TRBV9
CDR3: ASSVAGGRTFQETQY

V: TRBV7-9
CDR3: ASSLARQGKDTDTQY

V: TRBV23-1
CDR3: ASSQPIGTGARPYLSYEQY

V: TRBV14
CDR3: ASSQASSSGRRYEQY

V: TRBV5-6
CDR3: ASSQGLYNEQF

V: TRBV4-2
CDR3: ASSQDRFRVSSGNTIY

V: TRBV18
CDR3: ASSPGQTSSYEQY

V: TRBV7-2
CDR3: ASSLGGTSAGELF

V: TRBV18
CDR3: ASSPINRGGNQPQH

V: TRBV6-1
CDR3: ASMGGQGRNSPLH

V: TRBV5-1
CDR3: ASSLIGTGSEKLF

V: TRBV2
CDR3: ASRGTGSPLH

V: TRBV9
CDR3: ASSVEGDQETQY

V: TRBV6-5
CDR3: ASSSGGNQPQH

V: TRBV4-1
CDR3: ASSQVRDSFSGYT

V: TRBV28
CDR3: ASSFNRRGETQY

V: TRBV5-6
CDR3: ASSYAGTSPNEQF

V: TRBV9
CDR3: ASSVRPGTGKETQY

V: TRBV6-5
CDR3: ASSYVEGAGYEQF

V: TRBV9
CDR3: ASQGRGNEQF

V: TRBV28
CDR3: ASRIDRNYGYT

V: TRBV4-1
CDR3: ASSQPGWTEAF

V: TRBV14
CDR3: ASTRQLNTEAF

V: TRBV4-1
CDR3: ASSQILAGKETQY

V: TRBV15
CDR3: ATSRSPPAGELF

V: TRBV6-5
CDR3: ASSLDTNTGELF

V: TRBV7-2
CDR3: ASSIPGQVNYEQY

V: TRBV9
CDR3: ASSPDRVDYGYT

V: TRBV28
CDR3: ASSFRGETQY

V: TRBV5-1
CDR3: ASSSGVQETQY

V: TRBV4-1
CDR3: ASSQPPGQKNYGYT

V: TRBV13
CDR3: ASSSDGTGTEKLF

V: TRBV7-9
CDR3: ASSSQVLSTNEKLF

V: TRBV1
CDR3: TSNSPPGQGVSSNQPQH

V: TRBV5-4
CDR3: ASSLGGGDGNTEAF

V: TRBV9
CDR3: ASSARDRTSEQY

V: TRBV2
CDR3: ASQTDSYEQY

V: TRBV5-8
CDR3: ASSLGFVGRNTEAF

V: TRBV11-3
CDR3: ASSLGHPTDTQY

V: TRBV9
CDR3: ASSAKDSYEQY